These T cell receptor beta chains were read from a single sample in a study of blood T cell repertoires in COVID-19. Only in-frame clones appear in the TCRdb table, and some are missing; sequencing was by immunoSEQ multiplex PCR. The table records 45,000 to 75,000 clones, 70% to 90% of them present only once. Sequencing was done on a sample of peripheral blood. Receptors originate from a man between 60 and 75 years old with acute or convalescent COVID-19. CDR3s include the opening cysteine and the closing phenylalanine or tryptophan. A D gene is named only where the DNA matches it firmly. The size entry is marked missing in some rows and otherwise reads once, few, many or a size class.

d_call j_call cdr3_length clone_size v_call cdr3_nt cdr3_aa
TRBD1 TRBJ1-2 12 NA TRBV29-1 TGCAGCGTTGGAGACAGGGGGCTTGGCTACACCTTC CSVGDRGLGYTF
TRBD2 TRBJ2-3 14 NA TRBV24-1 TGTGCCACCAGTGATCTGGACGGCGGGGGTACGCAGTATTTT CATSDLDGGGTQYF
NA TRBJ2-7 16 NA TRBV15 TGTGCCACCAGCACAAACTGGCCGGGGGAAGGGTACGAGCAGTACTTC CATSTNWPGEGYEQYF
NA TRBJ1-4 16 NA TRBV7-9 TGTGCCAGCAGCTTGTTTATCCCAGGGCCTAATGAAAAACTGTTTTTT CASSLFIPGPNEKLFF
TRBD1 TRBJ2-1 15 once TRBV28 TGTGCCAGCAGTTTTGGGACAGGGGGTATCGATGAGCAGTTCTTC CASSFGTGGIDEQFF
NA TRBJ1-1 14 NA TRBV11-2 TGTGCCAGCAGCCCAATTCGCGGGAAGACTGAAGCTTTCTTT CASSPIRGKTEAFF
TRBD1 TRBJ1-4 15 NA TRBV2 TGTGCCAGCAGGGACAACAGGGGCCCTAATGAAAAACTGTTTTTT CASRDNRGPNEKLFF
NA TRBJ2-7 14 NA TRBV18 TGTGCCAGCTCACCAGGGACTCGTAGGCCCGAGCAGTACTTC CASSPGTRRPEQYF
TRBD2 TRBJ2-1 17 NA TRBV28 TGTGCCAGCAGTTACGGACTAGCGGGAGGGGGGAACAATGAGCAGTTCTTC CASSYGLAGGGNNEQFF
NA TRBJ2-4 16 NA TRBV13 TGTGCCAGCAGGCGTACAGGGAAACTAGCCAAAAACATTCAGTACTTC CASRRTGKLAKNIQYF
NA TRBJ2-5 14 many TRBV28 TGTGCCAGCAGTTCGCCGGTGGTTGGAGAGACCCAGTACTTC CASSSPVVGETQYF
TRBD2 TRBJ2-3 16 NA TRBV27 TGTGCCAGCAGCAGACCGAGCGGCTCGGGGGGGGATACGCAGTATTTT CASSRPSGSGGDTQYF
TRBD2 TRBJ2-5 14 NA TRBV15 TGTGCCACCAGCAGAGGGCGGGAGGGAGAGACCCAGTACTTC CATSRGREGETQYF
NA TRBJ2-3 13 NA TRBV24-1 TGTGCCACCAGTGGACGCAAGAGGGATACGCAGTATTTT CATSGRKRDTQYF
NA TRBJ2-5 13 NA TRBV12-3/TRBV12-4 TGTGCCAGCCTCCTAGGGGCCAAAGAGACCCAGTACTTC CASLLGAKETQYF
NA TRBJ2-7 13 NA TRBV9 TGTGCCAGCAGCCCGGGACTCTCGCGCGAGCAGTACTTC CASSPGLSREQYF
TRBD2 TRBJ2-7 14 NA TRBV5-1 TGCGCCAGCAGCCGGACTAGCGGGGGCTACGAGCAGTACTTC CASSRTSGGYEQYF
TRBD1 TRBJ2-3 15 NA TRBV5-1 TGCGCCAGCAGACGGACAGGGGGCATCGCAGATACGCAGTATTTT CASRRTGGIADTQYF
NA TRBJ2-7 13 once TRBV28 TGTGCCAGCAGTCCACGGGGGATGGACGAGCAGTACTTC CASSPRGMDEQYF
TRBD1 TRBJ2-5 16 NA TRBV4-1 TGCGCCAGCAGCCAGTCCCCGGACAGGGGGCTTGAGACCCAGTACTTC CASSQSPDRGLETQYF
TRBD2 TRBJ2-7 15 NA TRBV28 TGTGCCAGTGTAGAGGACGGGAGGGCGGTCTACGAGCAGTACTTC CASVEDGRAVYEQYF
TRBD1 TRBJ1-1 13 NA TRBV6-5 TGTGCCAGCAGCCCCGGACAGGGAATTAGAGCTTTCTTT CASSPGQGIRAFF
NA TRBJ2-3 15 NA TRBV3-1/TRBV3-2 TGTGCCAGCAGCCGCGGGGGCACTAGCGCAGATACGCAGTATTTT CASSRGGTSADTQYF
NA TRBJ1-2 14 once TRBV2 TGTGCCAGCAGGGGAGAGGGGGACGGCTATGGCTACACCTTC CASRGEGDGYGYTF
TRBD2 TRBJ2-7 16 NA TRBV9 TGTGCCAGCAGCATCCCCGGGACTAGCGGGAGCGGCGAGCAGTACTTC CASSIPGTSGSGEQYF
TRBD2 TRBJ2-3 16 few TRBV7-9 TGTGCCAGCAGCACCAGACTAGCGGGAGAGGCAGATACGCAGTATTTT CASSTRLAGEADTQYF
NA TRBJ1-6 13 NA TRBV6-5 TGTGCCAGCAGTTACGGGCCTACGTCACCCCTCCACTTT CASSYGPTSPLHF
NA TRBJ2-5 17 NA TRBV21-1 TGTGCCAGCAGCCCGAAGGGGGAATCTCTGGGGGAAGAGACCCAGTACTTC CASSPKGESLGEETQYF
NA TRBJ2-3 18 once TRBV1 TGCACCAGCAGCCAGGCGACCCACTCTAGCGGGATCACAGATACGCAGTATTTT CTSSQATHSSGITDTQYF
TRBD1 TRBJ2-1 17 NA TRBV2 TGTGCCAGCAGGGACAGGATCCTTCCTATTACCTACAATGAGCAGTTCTTC CASRDRILPITYNEQFF
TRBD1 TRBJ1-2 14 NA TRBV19 TGTGCCAGTAGAATGGACAGGGGGAACTATGGCTACACCTTC CASRMDRGNYGYTF